A single sample is the source of the 29 T cell receptor beta chains below, sequenced in a study of human T cells and chemical hapten exposure. Stated time point: patch test 1, 2 weeks after DPC sensitization. The treatment is: therapeutic diphenylcyclopropenone sensitization with weekly scalp DPC. TCRdb processed the RACE reads anew with MiXCR; each CDR3 protein has one entry. The table shows more than 90,000 distinct CDR3 sequences, with 10% occurring only once. The sequencing here drew on whole blood, taken in connection with sensitization to the hapten diphenylcyclopropenone (DPC). These receptors all stem from a man aged 35-49 years with alopecia areata. Some clones in this sample may be carry-over from other donors' samples.

The table lists this clonotype with a count of one. This sequence joins TRBV24-1 and TRBJ2-2; possible D gene TRBD2, 6 bases. Germline V gene sequence: CDR1 KGHDR, CDR2 SFDVKD. V was shortened by 0 bases and J by 3 bases, with 16 bases between the two germline ends. This CDR3 comprises 18 residues. CDR3 nucleotides: TGTGCCACCAGTGATTTGCGGGAGCGCCATGGGGACACCGGGGAGCTGTTTTTT. This sequence encodes CATSDLRERHGDTGELFF.

This clonotype occurred a few times. J is TRBJ1-1 and V is TRBV20-1; 7 nucleotides align to TRBD1. The germline CDR1 and CDR2 sequences are DFQATT and SNEGSKA (reference sequence). V was clipped by 4 bases and J by 2 bases; unmatched bases: 4. CDR3 length: 13 amino acids. In DNA, the CDR3 is TGCAGTGCTAAGGGACAGCTTAACACTGAAGCTTTCTTT. This encodes CSAKGQLNTEAFF.

The table lists this clonotype with a few counts. This chain joins TRBV6-6 and TRBJ1-2, with TRBD1 matching 7 bases. This CDR3 has 15 residues. Per germline, CDR1 MNHNY and CDR2 SVGAGI (reference sequence). V lost 2 bases and J lost 4; bases outside the gene matches: 7. CDR3 nucleotide sequence: TGTGCCAGCAGTTACGCGACAGGGAATTCCTATGGCTACACCTTC. The encoded protein is CASSYATGNSYGYTF.

This clonotype was seen many times. The V and J genes are TRBV12-3 or TRBV12-4 and TRBJ1-5; D is unresolved. The CDR3 covers 13 residues. Trimming shortened V by 5 bases and J by 3 bases, and 8 bases separated the two germline ends. The CDR3 is CASSPGSNQPQHF. DNA for the CDR3: TGTGCCAGCAGTCCCGGGTCCAATCAGCCCCAGCATTTT.

This chain joins TRBV5-1 and TRBJ1-5; the D gene is possibly TRBD1 (5 bases). CDR3 length equals 15 residues. Germline assignment: CDR1 SGHRS and CDR2 YFSETQ. The V gene lost 5 bases and the J gene lost 0 bases, with 12 bases spanning the gap. CDR3 sequence (DNA): TGCGCCAGCAGGGAGGGGCCTAATAGCAATCAGCCCCAGCATTTT. Its translation: CASREGPNSNQPQHF. Drawing the rest from reference TRBV5-1 and TRBJ1-5, the complete variable domain is KAGVTQTPRYLIKTRGQQVTLSCSPISGHRSVSWYQQTPGQGLQFLFEYFSETQRNKGNFPGRFSGRQFSNSRSEMNVSTLELGDSALYLCASREGPNSNQPQHFGDGTRLSIL.

The rearrangement uses TRBV15 and TRBJ2-5, with 7 bases aligning to TRBD1. CDR3 length: 15 amino acids. CDR1 LNHNV and CDR2 YYDKDF come from the germline V gene (reference sequence). V lost 8 bases to trimming and J lost 2 bases; unmatched junction nucleotides: 11. CDR3 loop: CATRGQAGPQETQYF. The CDR3 nucleotides are TGTGCCACCCGAGGACAGGCCGGTCCTCAAGAGACCCAGTACTTC.

This clonotype was seen many times. The V and J genes are TRBV29-1 and TRBJ1-1, with D perhaps TRBD1 (6 bases). This CDR3 is 13 amino acids long. CDR1 and CDR2 from the germline V gene are SQVTM and ANQGSEA. V lost 0 bases to trimming and J lost 5 bases, with 10 bases between them. The CDR3 DNA is TGCAGCGTTGAAGATGGCAGGGGTACTGAAGCTTTCTTT. The encoded protein is CSVEDGRGTEAFF.

This chain links TRBV7-2 with TRBJ1-1, with a weak D call TRBD1 (5 bases). Germline V gives CDR1 SGHTA, CDR2 FQGNSA. The V end lost 2 bases, the J end lost 1 base, and 11 bases lay between the germline ends. CDR3 length: 15 residues. The CDR3 protein is CASSLSAGSNTEAFF. The DNA of the CDR3 is TGTGCCAGCAGCTTAAGCGCAGGGTCGAACACTGAAGCTTTCTTT. Drawing the rest from reference TRBV7-2 and TRBJ1-1, the complete variable domain is GAGVSQSPSNKVTEKGKDVELRCDPISGHTALYWYRQSLGQGLEFLIYFQGNSAPDKSGLPSDRFSAERTGGSVSTLTIQRTQQEDSAVYLCASSLSAGSNTEAFFGQGTRLTVV.

The chain combines TRBV11-2 with TRBJ1-1; D is ambiguous. The CDR3 spans 11 residues. Germline values: CDR1 SGHAT, CDR2 FQNNGV. V lost 4 bases, J lost 7 bases, and 7 bases lay in between. CDR3 protein: CASSSRVEAFF. The CDR3 bases are TGTGCCAGCAGCTCTAGAGTTGAAGCTTTCTTT.

The chain has TRBV29-1 and TRBJ2-5; TRBD2 aligns across 7 bases. The junction had 7 bases not matched to a gene; V was cut back by 0 bases and J by 0 bases. Germline assignment: CDR1 SQVTM and CDR2 ANQGSEA. The CDR3 is 16 amino acids. In DNA, the CDR3 is TGCAGCGTTGAAGAGGGGAGGCTAGCGGACCAAGAGACCCAGTACTTC. Protein sequence: CSVEEGRLADQETQYF.

This clonotype occurred a few times. The chain couples TRBV28 to TRBJ2-1; D ambiguous. CDR1 and CDR2 (germline): MDHEN, SYDVKM. Trimming removed 6 bases from V and 9 bases from J, with 15 bases in between. CDR3 length equals 13 residues. The CDR3, as DNA: TGTGCCAGCAGCCCCGCCGACGGAATTGAGCAGTTCTTC. It yields the protein CASSPADGIEQFF.

The chain joins TRBV12-3 or TRBV12-4 to TRBJ2-1; a possible D gene is TRBD1 (5 bases). Trimming left V 5 bases short and J 7 bases short, with 15 bases between. The CDR3 loop spans 14 amino acids. The CDR3 here is CASSQSQGWNEQFF. The DNA for the CDR3 is TGTGCCAGCAGTCAGTCCCAGGGTTGGAATGAGCAGTTCTTC.

V and J are TRBV29-1 and TRBJ2-3; D is perhaps TRBD2 (5 bases). The CDR3 extends over 15 amino acids. The germline V gene has CDR1 SQVTM and CDR2 ANQGSEA. Trimming cost V 3 bases and J 0 bases, with 13 bases left between them. The DNA of the CDR3 is TGCAGCGTTGATAGAGCGGCCCTTAGCACAGATACGCAGTATTTT. It specifies CSVDRAALSTDTQYF.

This clonotype has just a few counts. This rearrangement joins TRBV10-3 to TRBJ2-7; D perhaps matches TRBD1 (6 bases). The CDR3 has 13 residues. Germline assignment: CDR1 ENHRY and CDR2 SYGVKD. V dropped 5 bases and J dropped 3 bases, with 11 bases sitting between them. CDR3 in DNA: TGTGCCATCAGTCCGGGACACCTCTACGAGCAGTACGTC. Encoded protein: CAISPGHLYEQYV.

The chain has TRBV20-1 and TRBJ2-7, with D perhaps given as TRBD1 or TRBD2 (5 bases each). Trimming removed 0 bases at V and 0 bases at J, with 24 bases between. Germline V gene data show CDR1 as DFQATT and CDR2 as SNEGSKA (reference sequence). This CDR3 region has 19 residues. The CDR3 DNA reads TGCAGTGCTAGAGATACGGGGAAAGGGGCGGACTCATACTCCTACGAGCAGTACTTC. This gives the protein CSARDTGKGADSYSYEQYF.

This clonotype has a handful of counts. This rearrangement joins TRBV9 to TRBJ2-7; D may be TRBD2 (5 bases). Looked up from germline, CDR1 is SGDLS and CDR2 is YYNGEE. CDR3 size: 15 residues. The ends were cut back, 0 bases at V and 2 bases at J, with 12 bases in the middle. The CDR3 loop reads CASSVGPEGTYEQYV. CDR3 bases: TGTGCCAGCAGCGTAGGCCCCGAGGGAACCTACGAGCAGTACGTC.

This clonotype was counted only a few times. The J gene is TRBJ2-6, the V gene TRBV5-1; TRBD1 or TRBD2 may be the D gene (5 bases each). The CDR3 loop spans 14 amino acids. V was clipped by 5 bases and J by 4 bases, with 10 bases between them. Germline V gives CDR1 SGHRS, CDR2 YFSETQ. The CDR3 bases are TGCGCCAGCAGTCTGGGGGTCGGGGCCAACGTCCTGACTTTC. The encoded protein is CASSLGVGANVLTF. Combining the CDR3 with reference TRBV5-1 and TRBJ2-6 gives the whole variable domain KAGVTQTPRYLIKTRGQQVTLSCSPISGHRSVSWYQQTPGQGLQFLFEYFSETQRNKGNFPGRFSGRQFSNSRSEMNVSTLELGDSALYLCASSLGVGANVLTFGAGSRLTVL.

The chain has TRBV4-3 and TRBJ1-3; D is perhaps TRBD1 (6 bases). Germline CDR1 LGHNA, CDR2 YSLEER. The CDR3 contains 18 residues. Trimming took off 0 bases at V and 1 base at J, with 16 bases between the two ends. Here the CDR3 DNA reads TGCGCCAGCAGCCAAGAGTCCCAGGGGTATTCTTCTGGAAACACCATATATTTT. Protein: CASSQESQGYSSGNTIYF.

The chain recombines TRBV7-2 with TRBJ1-5; TRBD1 matches at 8 bases. Germline values: CDR1 SGHTA, CDR2 FQGNSA. The CDR3 loop spans 13 amino acids. The J segment lost 5 bases and the V segment lost 5 bases, leaving 2 bases of the junction unmatched. This chain's CDR3 is CASSPTGDQPQHF. The CDR3 DNA follows: TGTGCCAGCAGCCCGACAGGGGATCAGCCCCAGCATTTT. Based on the CDR3 plus reference TRBV7-2 and TRBJ1-5, the full variable domain is GAGVSQSPSNKVTEKGKDVELRCDPISGHTALYWYRQSLGQGLEFLIYFQGNSAPDKSGLPSDRFSAERTGGSVSTLTIQRTQQEDSAVYLCASSPTGDQPQHFGDGTRLSIL.

This clonotype was counted between two and nine times. The genes are TRBV7-3 and TRBJ2-1; D is uncertain. The CDR3 runs 15 residues. V dropped 0 bases and J dropped 6 bases, with 12 bases sitting between them. Germline CDR1 and CDR2: SGHTA and FQGTGA. CDR3 in amino acids: CASSLTRRPPNEQFF. The CDR3 DNA reads TGTGCCAGCAGCTTAACGAGGAGACCTCCCAATGAGCAGTTCTTC.

This clonotype occurred a few times. The genes are TRBV5-4 and TRBJ2-3; weak D call: TRBD1 (6 bases). Germline V gives CDR1 SGHNT, CDR2 YYREEE (reference sequence). Trimming pared 4 bases from V and 1 base from J, leaving 16 bases between. The CDR3 has 16 amino acids. CDR3 sequence reads: CASSQPGAAGTDTQYF. For the CDR3, the DNA is TGTGCCAGCAGCCAACCAGGGGCCGCGGGCACAGATACGCAGTATTTT.

This clonotype was counted between two and nine times. This chain joins TRBV20-1 and TRBJ1-5, with D unresolved. This CDR3 is 13 amino acids long. The germline CDR1 and CDR2 sequences are DFQATT and SNEGSKA (reference sequence). Trimming stripped 0 bases from V and 6 bases from J, with 9 bases between. The DNA for the CDR3 is TGCAGTGCTAGAGAACTAACTGGTCAGCCCCAGCATTTT. Amino acids: CSARELTGQPQHF.

The chain is built from TRBV7-2 and TRBJ2-3; 7 positions agree with TRBD2. There are 16 residues in the CDR3. CDR1 and CDR2 (germline): SGHTA, FQGNSA. Losses at the gene ends were 4 bases for V and 4 bases for J; bases not matched to a gene: 11. DNA of the CDR3: TGTGCCAGCAGCTACTTGGCGGGAGCGACGCCAGATACGCAGTATTTT. Protein sequence: CASSYLAGATPDTQYF.

This clonotype came up many times. The CDR3 is CASSPSGAGGEQFF. The CDR3 DNA sequence: TGTGCCAGCAGCCCGTCGGGGGCCGGGGGTGAGCAGTTCTTC. V and J are TRBV3-1 and TRBJ2-1, with D possibly called TRBD1 or TRBD2 (6 bases each). CDR3 size: 14 residues. Per the germline V gene, CDR1 is LGHDT and CDR2 is YNNKEL (reference sequence). With 4 bases removed from V and 9 bases from J, the gap between germline ends came to 16 bases.

The rearrangement uses TRBV12-5 and TRBJ1-2; no firm D call. The CDR3 has 13 residues. V lost 3 bases to trimming and J lost 5 bases, with 10 bases between them. CDR1 LGHNT and CDR2 FRNRAP come from the germline V gene. The CDR3 coding sequence is TGTGCTAGTGGTTTCGGCAGAATTTATGGCTACACCTTC. Its translation: CASGFGRIYGYTF.

This chain uses TRBV5-1 with TRBJ2-3, with D perhaps matching TRBD1 (6 bases). V was clipped by 4 bases and J by 4 bases, with 10 bases between them. CDR1 and CDR2 (germline): SGHRS, YFSETQ. The CDR3 is 13 amino acids. The CDR3, as DNA: TGCGCCAGCAGCCCCAGGGGCCCAGATACGCAGTATTTT. Translated: CASSPRGPDTQYF.

Only a few counts were recorded for this clonotype. J is TRBJ1-4 and V is TRBV7-2, with D possibly being TRBD1 (6 bases). Trimming left V 6 bases short and J 3 bases short, with 11 bases between. Germline CDR1 reads SGHTA; CDR2 reads FQGNSA. The CDR3 is made up of 14 amino acids. In DNA, the CDR3 is TGTGCCAGCAGTCAACAGGGAGCTAATGAAAAACTGTTTTTT. It encodes CASSQQGANEKLFF.

This clonotype has just a few counts. J is TRBJ2-5 and V is TRBV6-5; 9 bases agree with TRBD2. The CDR3 runs to 17 residues. With 0 bases clipped from V and 6 bases from J, the junction kept 11 bases outside the gene matches. Looked up from germline, CDR1 is MNHEY and CDR2 is SVGAGI. The DNA of the CDR3 is TGTGCCAGCAGTTACTCCCACGATGCGGGAGGGGGGAAGACCCAGTACTTC. Amino acid sequence: CASSYSHDAGGGKTQYF.

The chain recombines TRBV3-2 with TRBJ2-7; the listed D gene, TRBD1, was not tested against the DNA. TRBV3-2 is a pseudogene. CDR3 size: 15 residues. The CDR3 spells CASSLRQGETYEQYV. The DNA of the CDR3 is TGTGCCAGCAGCCTAAGACAGGGGGAGACCTACGAGCAGTACGTC.